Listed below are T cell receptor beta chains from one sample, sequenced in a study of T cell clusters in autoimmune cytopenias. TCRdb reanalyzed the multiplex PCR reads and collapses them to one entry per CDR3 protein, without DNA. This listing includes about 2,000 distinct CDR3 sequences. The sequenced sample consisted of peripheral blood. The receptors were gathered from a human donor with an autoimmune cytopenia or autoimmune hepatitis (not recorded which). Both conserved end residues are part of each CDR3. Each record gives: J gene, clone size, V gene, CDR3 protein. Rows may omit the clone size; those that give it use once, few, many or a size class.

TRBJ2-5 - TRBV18 CASSGDSKETQYF
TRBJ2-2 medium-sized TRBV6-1 CATSRIGQRNTGELFF
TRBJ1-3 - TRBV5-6 CASSLEQAGNTIYF
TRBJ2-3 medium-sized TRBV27 CASSLAVGDTQYF
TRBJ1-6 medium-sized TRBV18 CASSPGETLGSPLHF
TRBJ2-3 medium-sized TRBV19 CASRKLAGTDTQYF
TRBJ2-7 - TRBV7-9 CASSLPGEGDYEQYF
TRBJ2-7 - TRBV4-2 CASSQAGLGAGNEQYF
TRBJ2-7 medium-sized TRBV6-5 CATTGSVYEQYF
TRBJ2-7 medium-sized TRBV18 CASSPRDRRSKEQYF
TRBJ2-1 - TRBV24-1 CATSITGGNEQFF
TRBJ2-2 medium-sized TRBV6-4 CASSEGRGLDTGELFF
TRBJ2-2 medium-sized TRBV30 CAWSVLFGGGNTGELFF
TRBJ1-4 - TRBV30 CACQSAREKLFF
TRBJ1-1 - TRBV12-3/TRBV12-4 CASSRSGRNTEAFF
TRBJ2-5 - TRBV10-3 CAISEGPPKETQYF
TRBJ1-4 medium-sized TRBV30 CAWSAGGLGEKLFF
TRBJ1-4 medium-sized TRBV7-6 CASSFASPINEKLFF
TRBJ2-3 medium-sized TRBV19 CASSIDWAQLRVSTDTQYF
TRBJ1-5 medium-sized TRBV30 CAWRKGGNQPQHF
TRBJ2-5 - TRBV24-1 CATSDLGDRVSGKTQYF
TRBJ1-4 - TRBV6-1 CASRTHRERNEKLFF
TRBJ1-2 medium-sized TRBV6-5 CASSDSNYGYTF
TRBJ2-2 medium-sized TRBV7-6 CASSPRTGELFF
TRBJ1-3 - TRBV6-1 CASSRTREVGNTIYF
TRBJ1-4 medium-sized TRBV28 CASSSGQKNEKLFF
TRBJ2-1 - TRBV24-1 CATSEGLAGVHNEQFF
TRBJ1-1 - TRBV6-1 CASSVLSSSTMNTEAFF
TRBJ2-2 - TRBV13 CASTSDREIGELFF
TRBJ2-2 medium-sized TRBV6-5 CASRKTSGGANTGELFF
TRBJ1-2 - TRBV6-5 CATASGGRMDYGYTF
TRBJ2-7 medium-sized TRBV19 CASSMAAGATYEQYF
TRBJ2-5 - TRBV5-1 CASSSTGSHQTQYF
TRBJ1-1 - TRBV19 CASSLLNTEAFF
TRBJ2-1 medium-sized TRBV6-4 CASTPGREGHEQFF
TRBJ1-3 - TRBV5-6 CASSRGPEQTGNTIYF
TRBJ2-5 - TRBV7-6 CASSRGRQETQYF
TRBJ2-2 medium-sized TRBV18 CASSPDRAGELFF
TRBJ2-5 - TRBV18 CASSSGQGARETQYF